The next 29 T cell receptor beta chains were all read from a single sample in a study of human T cells and chemical hapten exposure. TCRdb passed the RACE reads through MiXCR, listing each CDR3 protein once. Found here are about 380,000 distinct CDR3 sequences, more than 4.5% of them singletons; the top ten hold under 2.5%. As for time point: patch test 1, 2 weeks after DPC sensitization. Treatment of the sample: therapeutic diphenylcyclopropenone sensitization with weekly scalp DPC. The sequences come from whole blood, collected in connection with sensitization to the hapten diphenylcyclopropenone (DPC). Receptors were obtained from a woman between 45 and 65 years old with alopecia areata. Some clones in this sample may be carry-over from other donors' samples.

The chain uses TRBV6-2 or TRBV6-3 and TRBJ2-7; 12 bases fit TRBD2. Germline V CDR1 and CDR2: MNHEY, SVGEGT. This CDR3 has 15 residues. The V segment lost 7 bases and the J segment 4 bases; nucleotides outside the gene matches: 8. CDR3 sequence reads: CASNTGLAGTYEQYF. DNA of the CDR3: TGTGCCAGCAATACCGGACTAGCGGGAACATACGAGCAGTACTTC.

The J gene is TRBJ2-3, the V gene TRBV6-2 or TRBV6-3; D gene ambiguous. V lost 7 bases and J lost 1, with 3 bases in between. There are 11 residues in the CDR3. Germline CDR1 is MNHEY and CDR2 is SVGEGT. The CDR3 region has the DNA TGTGCCAGCAAACGCACAGATACGCAGTATTTT. Encoded protein: CASKRTDTQYF.

As for this clonotype: Relative to the germline gene, one junction end is altered; a read error may explain this. The chain employs TRBV6-1 and TRBJ1-1; the D gene is possibly TRBD1 (6 bases). Germline V CDR1 and CDR2: MNHNS, SASEGT. CDR3 length: 14 residues. CDR3 nucleotide sequence: TGTGCCAGCTGTGAAAGGGGGGGCGCAACTGAAGCTTTCTTT. Protein product: CASCERGGATEAFF.

This clonotype was recorded many times. V gene TRBV9 combines with J gene TRBJ2-6, with 8 bases identical to TRBD1. CDR1 is SGDLS, CDR2 YYNGEE, per germline. V shed 1 base and J 1 base; nucleotides not matched to a gene: 4. The CDR3 has 17 amino acids. The CDR3 sequence: CASSVSGGDSGANVLTF. The CDR3, as DNA: TGTGCCAGCAGCGTATCAGGGGGCGATTCTGGGGCCAACGTCCTGACTTTC.

This clonotype appeared many times. The rearrangement uses TRBV4-2 and TRBJ2-1; 8 nucleotides line up with TRBD2. The V segment lost 4 bases and the J segment 4 bases; nucleotides outside the gene matches: 12. The CDR3 sequence is 17 residues long. Per the germline V gene, CDR1 is LGHNA and CDR2 is YNFKEQ. CDR3 loop: CASSPILAGSLYNEQFF. In DNA form, the CDR3 reads TGTGCCAGCAGCCCCATATTAGCGGGATCTTTATACAATGAGCAGTTCTTC.

The chain combines TRBV24-1 with TRBJ2-7; 9 bases line up with TRBD1. Trimming removed 0 bases from V and 6 bases from J; junction bases left unmatched: 17. The CDR3 runs to 19 residues. Germline V CDR1 and CDR2: KGHDR, SFDVKD. CDR3 in amino acids: CATSDLTGGIPAVSFEQYF. In DNA, the CDR3 is TGTGCCACCAGTGATTTGACAGGGGGCATCCCAGCGGTTTCGTTCGAGCAGTACTTC.

This clonotype showed up just a few times. The chain carries TRBV15 and TRBJ1-1, with unresolved D. Deletions cut 0 bases from V and 1 base from J, with 9 bases between. This CDR3 comprises 15 residues. Germline assignment: CDR1 LNHNV and CDR2 YYDKDF (reference sequence). This CDR3 reads CATSRDTAKNTEAFF. The CDR3 DNA is TGTGCCACCAGCAGAGATACCGCCAAGAACACTGAAGCTTTCTTT.

This clonotype occurred many times. The chain has TRBV6-6 and TRBJ2-7, with D maybe TRBD2 (6 bases). The V and J ends lost 6 bases and 0 bases respectively, with 15 bases between them. Germline lookup yields CDR1 MNHNY and CDR2 SVGAGI (reference sequence). The CDR3 is made up of 15 amino acids. The CDR3 nucleotides read TGTGCCAGCAGCCTCGGCCGGGGGACCTCCTACGAGCAGTACTTC. Residues: CASSLGRGTSYEQYF.

This clonotype was counted many times. The rearrangement links TRBV5-1 to TRBJ1-1; tentatively, D is TRBD1 (5 bases). Germline V gene lookup returns CDR1 SGHRS and CDR2 YFSETQ. Trimming took 6 bases from V and 4 from J, leaving 10 bases between them. The CDR3 loop spans 12 amino acids. CDR3 protein: CASTYGGTEAFF. Written as DNA, the CDR3 is TGCGCCAGCACCTACGGGGGCACTGAAGCTTTCTTT. Combining the CDR3 with reference TRBV5-1 and TRBJ1-1 gives the whole variable domain KAGVTQTPRYLIKTRGQQVTLSCSPISGHRSVSWYQQTPGQGLQFLFEYFSETQRNKGNFPGRFSGRQFSNSRSEMNVSTLELGDSALYLCASTYGGTEAFFGQGTRLTVV.

The chain combines TRBV10-3 with TRBJ2-1; D is uncertain. Germline assignment: CDR1 ENHRY and CDR2 SYGVKD. This CDR3 comprises 13 residues. Trimming removed 6 bases from V and 5 bases from J, with 11 bases in between. For the CDR3, the DNA is TGTGCCATCAGAGGCGGAGCCGACAATGAGCAGTTCTTC. Protein sequence: CAIRGGADNEQFF.

The chain couples TRBV6-5 to TRBJ2-7, with TRBD2 identical over 9 bases. The CDR3 extends over 15 amino acids. Germline CDR1 is MNHEY and CDR2 is SVGAGI. V trimming: 0 bases; J trimming: 2 bases; junction bases outside the gene matches: 2. The CDR3 here is CASSYSSGGTYEQYF. The CDR3 region has the DNA TGTGCCAGCAGTTACTCTAGCGGGGGAACCTACGAGCAGTACTTC.

At least ten counts were recorded for this clonotype. The genes are TRBV11-2 and TRBJ2-3; D is possibly TRBD1 (6 bases). Germline V gene sequence: CDR1 SGHAT, CDR2 FQNNGV. The CDR3 is 14 residues long. The V end lost 7 bases, the J end lost 4 bases, and 15 bases lay between the germline ends. The CDR3 DNA is TGTGCCAGCACCCGAAGGGGGTTCGCAGATACGCAGTATTTT. It codes for CASTRRGFADTQYF.

This clonotype showed up many times. The rearrangement links TRBV6-2 or TRBV6-3 to TRBJ1-5, with TRBD1 identical over 9 bases. The J segment lost 2 bases and the V segment lost 4 bases, leaving 3 bases of the junction unmatched. This CDR3 region has 15 residues. Per the germline V gene, CDR1 is MNHEY and CDR2 is SVGEGT. The CDR3 DNA reads TGTGCCAGCAGTTTCGGGACAGGGCGCAATCAGCCCCAGCATTTT. Translating it yields CASSFGTGRNQPQHF.

The table lists this clonotype with many counts. DNA of the CDR3: TGTGCCATCGGATATCCTGGGGCTGAAGCTTTCTTT. It encodes CAIGYPGAEAFF. The chain links TRBV10-3 to TRBJ1-1; D unclear. The CDR3 extends over 12 amino acids. Germline CDR1 ENHRY, CDR2 SYGVKD. V was trimmed by 8 bases and J by 6 bases, leaving 13 bases between them.

There are many counts of this clonotype. The rearrangement uses TRBV7-9 and TRBJ1-1; TRBD1 matches 8 bases. Germline CDR1 is SEHNR and CDR2 is FQNEAQ (reference sequence). Losses at the gene ends were 2 bases for V and 5 bases for J; bases not matched to a gene: 10. The CDR3 loop spans 16 amino acids. The CDR3 sequence: CASSLSDRGRGTEAFF. In DNA form, the CDR3 reads TGTGCCAGCAGCTTATCCGACAGGGGAAGGGGAACTGAAGCTTTCTTT. The whole variable domain, remainder taken from reference TRBV7-9 and TRBJ1-1, is DTGVSQNPRHKITKRGQNVTFRCDPISEHNRLYWYRQTLGQGPEFLTYFQNEAQLEKSRLLSDRFSAERPKGSFSTLEIQRTEQGDSAMYLCASSLSDRGRGTEAFFGQGTRLTVV.

In its sample, this clonotype was seen many times. This chain's CDR3 is CASSFFNTPLHF. The CDR3 region has the DNA TGTGCCAGCAGCTTCTTCAATACACCCCTCCACTTT. The chain combines TRBV5-4 with TRBJ1-6, with unresolved D. Germline assignment: CDR1 SGHNT and CDR2 YYREEE (reference sequence). The V end lost 2 bases, the J end lost 11 bases, and 8 bases lay between the germline ends. This CDR3 contains 12 residues. Combining the CDR3 with reference TRBV5-4 and TRBJ1-6 gives the whole variable domain ETGVTQSPTHLIKTRGQQVTLRCSSQSGHNTVSWYQQALGQGPQFIFQYYREEENGRGNFPPRFSGLQFPNYSSELNVNALELDDSALYLCASSFFNTPLHFGNGTRLTVT.

The chain joins TRBV7-9 to TRBJ1-1, with 8 bases lining up with TRBD1. V lost 5 bases and J lost 0; bases outside the gene matches: 8. Germline CDR1 reads SEHNR; CDR2 reads FQNEAQ (reference sequence). There are 16 residues in the CDR3. CDR3 sequence: CASSPNRDRMNTEAFF. Here the CDR3 DNA reads TGTGCCAGCAGCCCTAATCGGGACAGGATGAACACTGAAGCTTTCTTT.

Ten or more counts support this clonotype. This sequence joins TRBV5-1 and TRBJ2-3, with TRBD1 identical over 10 bases. From germline, CDR1 is SGHRS and CDR2 YFSETQ. The length of the CDR3 is 16 residues. The junction had 9 bases not matched to a gene; V was cut back by 4 bases and J by 4 bases. The CDR3, as DNA: TGCGCCAGCAGCACGGGACAGGGGCCACCGGCAGATACGCAGTATTTT. Translating it yields CASSTGQGPPADTQYF.

This chain connects TRBV5-6 to TRBJ2-1, with 10 bases lining up with TRBD1. The CDR3 sequence is 15 residues long. With 1 base clipped from V and 5 bases from J, the junction kept 3 bases outside the gene matches. Germline V gene sequence: CDR1 SGHDT, CDR2 YYEEEE. CDR3 bases: TGTGCCAGCAGCTTGATTGGACAGGGGGACAATGAGCAGTTCTTC. Protein product: CASSLIGQGDNEQFF.

This clonotype was seen many times. The chain recombines TRBV5-1 with TRBJ2-5; unclear D gene. Per the germline V gene, CDR1 is SGHRS and CDR2 is YFSETQ. Trimming left V 2 bases short and J 5 bases short, with 7 bases between. The CDR3 sequence is 12 residues long. CDR3 nucleotide sequence: TGCGCCAGCAGCTTCGGTACCGAGACCCAGTACTTC. Its protein product is CASSFGTETQYF. The full variable domain, its missing parts supplied by reference TRBV5-1 and TRBJ2-5, is KAGVTQTPRYLIKTRGQQVTLSCSPISGHRSVSWYQQTPGQGLQFLFEYFSETQRNKGNFPGRFSGRQFSNSRSEMNVSTLELGDSALYLCASSFGTETQYFGPGTRLLVL.

This clonotype occurred a few times. The rearrangement uses TRBV28 and TRBJ1-5; D remains ambiguous. Trimming took off 5 bases at V and 4 bases at J, with 12 bases between the two ends. CDR1 is MDHEN, CDR2 SYDVKM, per germline. The CDR3 is 14 residues long. CDR3 nucleotides: TGTGCCAGCAGTAGGGTAGCGGGAAATCAGCCCCAGCATTTT. This translates into CASSRVAGNQPQHF.

This clonotype was counted at least ten times. The V and J genes are TRBV7-9 and TRBJ2-7, with TRBD1 identical over 7 bases. From germline, CDR1 is SEHNR and CDR2 FQNEAQ (reference sequence). The CDR3 has 12 residues. V was clipped by 4 bases and J by 6 bases; unmatched bases: 3. The CDR3, as DNA: TGTGCCAGCAGCTCAGGGGGTGGCGAGCAGTACTTC. Amino acids: CASSSGGGEQYF.

V gene TRBV6-1 combines with J gene TRBJ2-3; 7 nucleotides match TRBD1. This CDR3 is 18 amino acids long. CDR1 is MNHNS, CDR2 SASEGT, per germline. The V and J ends lost 4 bases and 2 bases, in that order; junction bases with no gene match: 15. The CDR3 DNA follows: TGTGCCAGCAGTGCTACCCGGGGACAGTTCCTAGCCACAGATACGCAGTATTTT. Protein product: CASSATRGQFLATDTQYF.

This clonotype was found a few times. The chain combines TRBV7-9 with TRBJ2-4; the match to TRBD1 covers 10 bases. V shed 1 base, J shed 0 bases, and the junction held 3 bases outside the gene matches. This CDR3 is 17 amino acids long. Looked up from germline, CDR1 is SEHNR and CDR2 is FQNEAQ (reference sequence). CDR3 DNA: TGTGCCAGCAGCTTAGGGGACAGGGGAATAGCCAAAAACATTCAGTACTTC. Translating it yields CASSLGDRGIAKNIQYF.

This clonotype was observed at least ten times. The chain employs TRBV12-3 or TRBV12-4 and TRBJ1-3; D might be TRBD1 (5 bases). The CDR3 is 17 residues long. V was shortened by 3 bases and J by 3 bases, with 18 bases between the two germline ends. CDR3 sequence (DNA): TGTGCCAGCAGTTTTCCCGATAGTGGGGGGTTTGGAAACACCATATATTTT. Encoded protein: CASSFPDSGGFGNTIYF.

This clonotype appeared many times. The rearrangement uses TRBV20-1 and TRBJ2-3, with 7 bases that match TRBD1. With V trimmed by 3 bases and J by 2 bases, 2 bases remained unmatched. CDR3 length: 13 residues. Per germline, CDR1 DFQATT and CDR2 SNEGSKA (reference sequence). CDR3 nucleotides: TGCAGTGCTAGGGGGACAGACACAGATACGCAGTATTTT. Protein sequence: CSARGTDTDTQYF.

Many counts were recorded for this clonotype. The rearrangement joins TRBV20-1 to TRBJ2-7, with 10 bases identical to TRBD2. CDR1 is DFQATT and CDR2 is SNEGSKA in the germline V gene (reference sequence). J gave up 1 base and V 5 bases, and 5 bases lay outside the gene matches. CDR3 length: 14 residues. The CDR3 DNA is TGCAGTGCTGACCTAGCGGGAGCGTCCTACGAGCAGTACTTC. Encoded protein: CSADLAGASYEQYF.

In its sample, this clonotype was seen many times. The chain joins TRBV6-6 to TRBJ2-1; D is undetermined. CDR1 MNHNY and CDR2 SVGAGI come from the germline V gene (reference sequence). The CDR3 has 13 residues. V was shortened by 2 bases and J by 8 bases, with 10 bases between the two germline ends. The CDR3 protein is CASSYLEVHEQFF. CDR3 DNA sequence: TGTGCCAGCAGTTACCTTGAAGTCCATGAGCAGTTCTTC.

On this clonotype: Possible read error: a much larger clone is one base away. V usage is TRBV18 and J usage is TRBJ1-1; a weak D match, TRBD1 (6 bases). Per the germline V gene, CDR1 is KGHSH and CDR2 is LQKENI. The CDR3 has 14 amino acids. DNA for the CDR3: TGTACCAGCTCTCCACAGGGTCCGAACACTGAAGCTTTCTTT. Its translation: CTSSPQGPNTEAFF.